This is a list of T cell receptor beta chains from one sample in a study of blood T cell repertoires in COVID-19. TCRdb's table, derived via immunoSEQ multiplex PCR, lists solely in-frame clones and lacks some. Among 90,000 to 150,000 clones listed, approximately 92% were seen once. The source material was peripheral blood. The receptors derive from an older man with active or convalescent COVID-19. CDR3s leave out the opening cysteine and the closing phenylalanine or tryptophan.

v_call,cdr3_aa
TRBV2,ASRAGQGRSEQY
TRBV28,ASSPTGGPVYNEQF
TRBV5-1,ASSKGTGALNEQF
TRBV5-6,ASSFGVAGGPAKNIQY
TRBV9,ASSVQGAGGYT
TRBV3-1/TRBV3-2,ASRMAGAYEQY
TRBV11-2,ASSPGDRNTEAF
TRBV25-1,ASSEYGAGKNEQF
TRBV5-1,ASSFRTGGYEQY
TRBV4-2,ASSQDSSGGGSAKNIQY
TRBV3-1/TRBV3-2,ASSQGHDRETQY
TRBV11-2,ASSFWTGVYEQY
TRBV11-1,ASSDRDRGNYGYT
TRBV10-1,ASSEVGTAPPYEQY
TRBV5-6,ASSLRGVYVKETQY
TRBV5-8,ASSFPDREFYEQY
TRBV18,ASSPKQGTYEQY
TRBV2,ASSEADRGH
TRBV28,ASTPDYGLYEQY
TRBV24-1,ATSDGQGAGANVLT
TRBV5-1,ASSSGQGETQY
TRBV19,ASSTSGSSYNEQF
TRBV5-6,ASSPWEGTDTQY
TRBV19,ASSQTGGVGVIQF
TRBV18,ASSPTGLAQETQY
TRBV7-9,ASNQVTGQGADEQY
TRBV7-8,ASSLLGGPGSTDTQY
TRBV3-1/TRBV3-2,ASSQVMSGRNQETQY
TRBV19,ASSPLTGGNYGYT
TRBV28,ASSRHRSRGDTEAF
TRBV16,ASSQSRQTNYGYT
TRBV28,ASSGTPNTGELF
TRBV19,ASSMMGQAEAF
TRBV6-1,ASSEPGLAGGEQF
TRBV27,ASSLSRGQAEAF
TRBV7-6,ASSLMGGTTGELF
TRBV11-2,ASRARGDEQY